These T cell receptor beta chains were read from a single sample in a study of shared clonotypes between healthy human individuals. Repertoires were generated with immunoSEQ multiplex PCR, while TCRdb's copy carries only in-frame clones and drops some. This table holds around 550,000 clones, roughly 95% found once. The specimen sequenced was naive CD8+ T cells sorted from blood. These receptors came from a young woman in good health. The CDR3 runs from the conserved cysteine through the conserved F or W. Each record gives: V gene, D gene, J gene, clone size, CDR3 DNA, CDR3 protein. The D gene is left open where the match is weak. The listing skips clone size in some rows; elsewhere it reads once, few, many or a size class.

TRBV19	TRBD2	TRBJ2-2	once	TGTGCCAGTAGTATGGCGGGAGCGGTCGGGGAGCTGTTTTTT	CASSMAGAVGELFF
TRBV6-5	.	TRBJ1-1	.	TGTGCCAGCAGTTACTCTATGAACACTGAAGCTTTCTTT	CASSYSMNTEAFF
TRBV9	.	TRBJ2-2	.	TGTGCCAGCAGCGCGTCTGGTACCGGGGAGCTGTTTTTT	CASSASGTGELFF
TRBV11-3	.	TRBJ2-1	.	TGTGCCAGCAGCTTAGCACACTCACGGTTCGATGAGCAGTTCTTC	CASSLAHSRFDEQFF
TRBV6-1	.	TRBJ2-1	.	TGTGCCAGCAGAGAAAGACAGGCCTCCTACAATGAGCAGTTCTTC	CASRERQASYNEQFF
TRBV5-1	.	TRBJ1-1	once	TGCGCCAGCAGCTTGGAGACCCCGAACACTGAAGCTTTCTTT	CASSLETPNTEAFF
TRBV2	TRBD1	TRBJ1-2	.	TGTGCCAGCAGCGGACAGGTCAACTATGGCTACACCTTC	CASSGQVNYGYTF
TRBV7-9	.	TRBJ2-5	.	TGCGCCGTCGCGGACGGGACGGAGACCCAGTACTTC	CAVADGTETQYF
TRBV28	.	TRBJ1-1	once	TGTGCCAGCAGTTACAGGGTGGGGGGCACTGAAGCTTTCTTT	CASSYRVGGTEAFF
TRBV28	TRBD1	TRBJ1-1	.	TGTGCCAGCAGTCAAGAGACAGGGATTCTGAACACTGAAGCTTTCTTT	CASSQETGILNTEAFF
TRBV11-2	.	TRBJ2-7	.	TGTGCCAGCAGCTCCTCTCCCGCGGGGTCCTCCTACGAGCAGTACTTC	CASSSSPAGSSYEQYF
TRBV2	TRBD1	TRBJ2-7	once	TGTGCCAGCAGTGAAAGGGGGACAGGGGTCTACTACGAGCAGTACTTC	CASSERGTGVYYEQYF
TRBV6-5	TRBD2	TRBJ2-7	.	TGTGCCAGCAGCGGGACTAGCGGAACTTACGAGCAGTACTTC	CASSGTSGTYEQYF
TRBV11-2	TRBD2	TRBJ2-7	.	TGTGCCAGCAGCTTTCGGGGGGGATTCTACGAGCAGTACTTC	CASSFRGGFYEQYF
TRBV28	.	TRBJ1-4	.	TGTGCCAGCAGTTTATTTGGGGGGAGAGGTGAAAAACTGTTTTTT	CASSLFGGRGEKLFF
TRBV28	.	TRBJ1-2	.	TGTGCCAGCAGATCAGGGGTAGGCTACACCTTC	CASRSGVGYTF
TRBV20-1	TRBD1	TRBJ1-1	.	TGCAGTGCTTGGACAGGGGTTAAGGCTTTCTTT	CSAWTGVKAFF
TRBV9	TRBD2	TRBJ2-4	.	TGTGCCAGCAGCGTAGACGGGGGGACGGACATTCAGTACTTC	CASSVDGGTDIQYF
TRBV28	TRBD1	TRBJ2-2	.	TGTGCCAGCAGTTTATCCGGGACAGGGGAAAACACCGGGGAGCTGTTTTTT	CASSLSGTGENTGELFF
TRBV28	TRBD1	TRBJ2-7	.	TGTGCCAGCAGTTTAACATCGACAGGGGACTACGAGCAGTACTTC	CASSLTSTGDYEQYF
TRBV28	.	TRBJ1-6	.	TGTGCCAGCATCCTTGGGCTGTTCGAGGTGTGTTCACCCCTCCACTTT	CASILGLFEVCSPLHF
TRBV27	.	TRBJ2-5	.	TGTGCCAGCAGGGCCCAGGGGCGGGAGACCCAGTACTTC	CASRAQGRETQYF
TRBV5-6	TRBD2	TRBJ2-7	.	TGTGCCAGCAGTACTGGACTAGCGATTTACGAGCAGTACTTC	CASSTGLAIYEQYF
TRBV7-2	.	TRBJ1-6	.	TGTGCCAGCAGCACGACGGACCTTCTTGAGAGGAATTCACCCCTCCACTTT	CASSTTDLLERNSPLHF
TRBV5-4	TRBD1	TRBJ1-2	.	TGTGCCAGCAGCTTAGGTGGGACAGTTTCTAACTATGGCTACACCTTC	CASSLGGTVSNYGYTF
TRBV27	TRBD1	TRBJ2-7	.	TGTGCCAGCAGTTTGACAGGGGGAGAGGACGAGCAGTACTTC	CASSLTGGEDEQYF
TRBV28	.	TRBJ1-5	.	TGTGCCAGCAGTTTTAGGGGCGGTGACAATCAGCCCCAGCATTTT	CASSFRGGDNQPQHF
TRBV7-9	.	TRBJ2-4	.	TGTGCCAGCAGCCTCTCGGGAGCCGAAAACATTCAGTACTTC	CASSLSGAENIQYF
TRBV27	.	TRBJ2-5	.	TGTGCCAGCAGTTCAACGAGGCCCGAAGAGACCCAGTACTTC	CASSSTRPEETQYF
TRBV6-6	.	TRBJ1-3	.	TGTGCCAGCAGTTACTTGGCCAGTGGAAACACCATATATTTT	CASSYLASGNTIYF
TRBV11-2	TRBD1	TRBJ2-7	.	TGTGCCAGCAGCTTAGAGGGACAGGGGGCTTACGAGCAGTACTTC	CASSLEGQGAYEQYF
TRBV4-2	.	TRBJ2-7	.	TGTGCCAGCAGCCAAGCAAGGTATGCCTACGAGCAGTACTTC	CASSQARYAYEQYF
TRBV7-9	.	TRBJ2-7	.	TGTGCCAGCAGCGAGCGGACAAGCTACGAGCAGTACTTC	CASSERTSYEQYF
TRBV5-4	TRBD2	TRBJ2-1	.	TGTGCCAGCAGCCCAGCCATACGACTAGCGGGCAATGAGCAGTTCTTC	CASSPAIRLAGNEQFF
TRBV9	TRBD1	TRBJ2-7	once	TGTGCCAGCGGGACAGGGACCTACGAGCAGTACTTC	CASGTGTYEQYF
TRBV5-8	TRBD1	TRBJ2-7	.	TGTGCCAGCAGCCTCGCCTGGACAGGGAACTCCTACGAGCAGTACTTC	CASSLAWTGNSYEQYF
TRBV11-2	.	TRBJ2-1	.	TGTGCCAGCAGCCCGCGAGCCTACAATGAGCAGTTCTTC	CASSPRAYNEQFF
TRBV10-1	.	TRBJ2-7	.	TGCGCCAGCAGCTTACGTAACAACTACGAGCAGTACTTC	CASSLRNNYEQYF
TRBV19	.	TRBJ2-1	.	TGTGCCAGTAGTACCAACAAGCTGACAGGCCAGTCAAGCAATGAGCAGTTCTTC	CASSTNKLTGQSSNEQFF
TRBV10-3	.	TRBJ1-5	.	TGTGCCATCAGTGAGGCCAGGGGTAGCAATCAGCCCCAGCATTTT	CAISEARGSNQPQHF
TRBV7-2	TRBD2	TRBJ2-5	.	TGTGCCAGCAGCTTAGTTCTAGCGGGACTCGAAGAGACCCAGTACTTC	CASSLVLAGLEETQYF